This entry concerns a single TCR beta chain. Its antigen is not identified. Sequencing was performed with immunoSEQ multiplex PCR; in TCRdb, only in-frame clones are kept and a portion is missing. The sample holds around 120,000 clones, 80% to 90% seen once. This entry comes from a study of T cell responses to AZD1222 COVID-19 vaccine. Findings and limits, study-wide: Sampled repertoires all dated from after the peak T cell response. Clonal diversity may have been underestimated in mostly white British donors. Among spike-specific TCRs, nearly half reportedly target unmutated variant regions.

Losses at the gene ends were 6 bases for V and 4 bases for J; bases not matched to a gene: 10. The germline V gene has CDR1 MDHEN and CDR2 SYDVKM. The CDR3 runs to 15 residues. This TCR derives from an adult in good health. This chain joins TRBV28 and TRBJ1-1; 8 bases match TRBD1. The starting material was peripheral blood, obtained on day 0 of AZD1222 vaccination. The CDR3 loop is CASSRSRQGSTEAFF. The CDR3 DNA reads TGTGCCAGCAGCCGGAGCCGACAGGGGAGCACTGAAGCTTTCTTT.